The clone carrying this T cell receptor (beta chain) was recorded at least ten times. There are 15 residues in the CDR3. The V and J ends lost 1 base and 6 bases respectively, with 17 bases between them. Germline assignment: CDR1 SGHKS and CDR2 YYEKEE (reference sequence). Additional autoimmune diseases, uncontrolled infections, pregnancy or lactation disqualified patients. Beta-chain TCR CDR3 regions were amplified from RNA transcripts. The authors performed first-round RT-PCR with HTBI primers and then a second-round multiplex PCR. TCRdb reanalysed the multiplex PCR reads using MiXCR and keeps one entry per CDR3 protein. The top ten hold approximately 4.1% of the sample, which has around 590,000 distinct CDR3 sequences, approximately 35% seen once. The sample is drawn from a study of Graves' ophthalmopathy and Graves' hyperthyroidism. The wider study: Being free of ophthalmopathy for 18 months of follow-up defined stable hyperthyroidism.

This TCR derives from an adult man with Graves' hyperthyroidism. The chain carries TRBV5-5 and TRBJ2-7; tentative D call: TRBD1 (6 bases). The sample taken for sequencing was peripheral blood or thyroid tissue (not recorded which). The CDR3 DNA is TGTGCCAGCAGCTTGAGCTCGGCAGGGGCTCGCGAGCAGTACTTC. This encodes CASSLSSAGAREQYF.